The 27 T cell receptor beta chains below all came from one sample that was sequenced in a study of tissue T cells after allogeneic stem cell transplantation. The assay was immunoSEQ multiplex PCR, and TCRdb's table has in-frame clones only and misses some. The table includes some 25,000 clones, 70% to 75% detected once. The sample here was tissue from the ileum, taken at autopsy. These receptors were collected from a female donor aged 60 or older with lung cancer.

The gene calls are TRBV6-6 and TRBJ2-3; 9 bases fit TRBD2. CDR1 is MNHNY, CDR2 SVGAGI, per germline (reference sequence). Germline trimming cut 6 bases from V and 2 bases from J; bases unmatched to any gene: 9. This CDR3 contains 16 residues. CDR3 in DNA: TGTGCCAGCAGAACCAGCGGGGGGATCCCCACAGATACGCAGTATTTT. This codes for CASRTSGGIPTDTQYF.

V is TRBV4-2 and J is TRBJ2-3, with D possibly being TRBD2 (6 bases). Germline lookup yields CDR1 LGHNA and CDR2 YNFKEQ. This CDR3 has 15 residues. Between the trimmed V and J ends, which lost 1 base and 4 bases, there was a span of 12 bases. CDR3 in DNA: TGTGCCAGCAGCCAAGGGACTACGCGCGCAGATACGCAGTATTTT. Translated, it gives CASSQGTTRADTQYF.

The V gene is TRBV19, the J gene TRBJ1-1; D remains unclear. This CDR3 has 14 amino acids. Trimming stripped 3 bases from V and 1 base from J, with 9 bases between. The germline CDR1 and CDR2 sequences are LNHDA and SQIVND (reference sequence). The CDR3 DNA follows: TGTGCCAGTAGTATCGGTAACACGAACACTGAAGCTTTCTTT. This gives the protein CASSIGNTNTEAFF.

This chain links TRBV18 with TRBJ1-1; maybe TRBD1 (5 bases). Trimming cost V 3 bases and J 6 bases, with 14 bases left between them. Germline CDR1 KGHSH, CDR2 LQKENI. This CDR3 region has 14 residues. The CDR3 sequence: CASSPVNSGAEAFF. Here the CDR3 DNA reads TGTGCCAGCTCACCGGTCAACTCGGGGGCTGAAGCTTTCTTT.

This rearrangement joins TRBV1 to TRBJ2-1; TRBD2 is the table's D call and was not checked against the DNA. TRBV1 is flagged as a pseudogene. The CDR3 loop spans 21 amino acids. The chain's CDR3 is CTSSQDIGGRYIFSSYNEQFF. The CDR3 DNA follows: TGCACCAGCAGCCAAGATATAGGCGGGAGGTATATTTTCAGCTCCTACAATGAGCAGTTCTTC.

The gene calls are TRBV18 and TRBJ2-1, with TRBD1 identical over 11 bases. This CDR3 is 19 amino acids long. CDR1 is KGHSH, CDR2 LQKENI, per germline. J gave up 1 base and V 0 bases, and 8 bases lay outside the gene matches. CDR3 in amino acids: CASSPPWGQGDGSYNEQFF. As DNA, the CDR3 is TGTGCCAGCTCACCACCGTGGGGACAGGGGGATGGGTCCTACAATGAGCAGTTCTTC.

The chain couples TRBV30 to TRBJ1-6; 7 positions match TRBD1. The germline V gene has CDR1 GTSNPN and CDR2 SVGIG (reference sequence). Trimming cost V 5 bases and J 10 bases; bases outside gene matches: 14. The CDR3 length is 15 residues. DNA of the CDR3: TGTGCCTGGCTACTCAAGACAGGGAGGGCGTCACCCCTCCACTTT. Its translation: CAWLLKTGRASPLHF.

The chain employs TRBV5-1 and TRBJ2-3; 8 bases line up with TRBD1. The V gene end was trimmed by 0 bases and the J gene end by 3 bases; junction bases not matched to a gene: 9. Germline CDR1 and CDR2: SGHRS and YFSETQ. This CDR3 spans 17 amino acids. CDR3 coding DNA: TGCGCCAGCAGCTTGGCTGAGACAGGGGATGGGACAGATACGCAGTATTTT. It codes for CASSLAETGDGTDTQYF.

V is TRBV5-6 and J is TRBJ2-3; 10 positions agree with TRBD2. With V trimmed by 4 bases and J by 2 bases, 4 bases remained unmatched. The CDR3 totals 15 residues. Germline CDR1 SGHDT, CDR2 YYEEEE. DNA for the CDR3: TGTGCCAGCAGCCAGAGCGGGGGGGACACAGATACGCAGTATTTT. This gives the protein CASSQSGGDTDTQYF.

About this clone itself: One end of the junction is discordant with germline, which a read error may explain. The chain has TRBV30 and TRBJ1-5, with D perhaps TRBD1 (6 bases). This CDR3 has 13 residues. Germline loops: CDR1 GTSNPN, CDR2 SVGIG (reference sequence). CDR3 sequence (DNA): TGTGCCTGGAGTACGGGGGGCAAAGGGCCCCAGCACTTT. Translation: CAWSTGGKGPQHF.

The table lists this clone with a count of one. The chain links TRBV7-2 to TRBJ2-7, with TRBD1 matching over 7 bases. Germline loops: CDR1 SGHTA, CDR2 FQGNSA. The CDR3 length is 15 residues. The ends lost 5 bases at V and 3 bases at J; junction bases unmatched: 10. This CDR3 is CASSRPGTDDYEQYF. Written as DNA, the CDR3 is TGTGCCAGCAGCCGTCCCGGGACAGACGACTACGAGCAGTACTTC.

V gene TRBV5-4 combines with J gene TRBJ2-3, with D perhaps being TRBD1 or TRBD2 (5 bases each). CDR1 and CDR2 (germline): SGHNT, YYREEE (reference sequence). The CDR3 sequence is 15 residues long. The ends were cut back, 5 bases at V and 2 bases at J, with 15 bases in the middle. In DNA form, the CDR3 reads TGTGCCAGCAGGTCGGGACGGAGCTTCACAGATACGCAGTATTTT. Its translation is CASRSGRSFTDTQYF.

The chain joins TRBV6-5 to TRBJ2-2; D might be TRBD2 (6 bases). CDR3 length equals 14 residues. CDR1 and CDR2 from the germline V gene are MNHEY and SVGAGI. The V and J ends lost 11 bases and 1 base respectively, with 14 bases between them. This chain's CDR3 is CALVARENTGELFF. DNA for the CDR3: TGTGCCCTCGTCGCGCGGGAGAACACCGGGGAGCTGTTTTTT.

The chain couples TRBV5-6 to TRBJ2-5; 9 nucleotides match TRBD1. Germline V gene lookup returns CDR1 SGHDT and CDR2 YYEEEE. The CDR3 is made up of 13 amino acids. J lost 4 bases, V lost 3 bases, and 1 base had no gene match. CDR3 in DNA: TGTGCCAGCAGCTGGGACAGGGCAGAGACCCAGTACTTC. Protein product: CASSWDRAETQYF.

The chain joins TRBV11-2 to TRBJ2-7; D may correspond to TRBD1 or TRBD2 (7 bases each). CDR3 length equals 15 residues. Germline CDR1 and CDR2: SGHAT and FQNNGV. V was cut by 1 base and J by 6 bases, with 16 bases left in between. The CDR3 loop reads CASSLVRGGGREQYF. The CDR3 region has the DNA TGTGCCAGCAGCTTAGTCCGGGGAGGGGGCCGCGAGCAGTACTTC. The full variable domain, rest sourced from reference TRBV11-2 and TRBJ2-7, is EAGVAQSPRYKIIEKRQSVAFWCNPISGHATLYWYQQILGQGPKLLIQFQNNGVVDDSQLPKDRFSAERLKGVDSTLKIQPAKLEDSAVYLCASSLVRGGGREQYFGPGTRLTVT.

V gene TRBV6-1 combines with J gene TRBJ2-1; D is uncertain. CDR1 and CDR2 from the germline V gene are MNHNS and SASEGT. V was pared by 7 bases and J by 0 bases, with 7 bases between. This CDR3 has 13 amino acids. In DNA, the CDR3 is TGTGCCAGCACCGGGCGCTCCTACAATGAGCAGTTCTTC. Its protein is CASTGRSYNEQFF.

The chain employs TRBV16 and TRBJ2-5, with D perhaps matching TRBD2 (6 bases). Germline CDR1 KGHSY, CDR2 FQNENV. V lost 8 bases to trimming and J lost 0 bases, with 16 bases between them. This CDR3 has 15 residues. CDR3 nucleotide sequence: TGTGCCAGCCGCGGGACTCAATCGTACCAAGAGACCCAGTACTTC. Translated: CASRGTQSYQETQYF.

Details on this clone: The same CDR3 arises from other DNA sequences in this sample as well. This chain connects TRBV21-1 to TRBJ2-7; the table's D call, TRBD1, was not checked against the DNA. TRBV21-1 is tagged as a pseudogene. The CDR3 consists of 16 residues. The CDR3 spells CASSNIPGQEAYEQYF. The CDR3 DNA follows: TGTGCCAGCAGCAATATACCGGGACAGGAGGCCTACGAGCAGTACTTC.

In nucleotides, the CDR3 is TGTGCCAGCAGCTTTCGTTCTCGGGGGGGATTAAACACAGATACGCAGTATTTT. Amino acids: CASSFRSRGGLNTDTQYF. This chain uses TRBV11-2 with TRBJ2-3; 8 bases line up with TRBD2. Germline V gene data show CDR1 as SGHAT and CDR2 as FQNNGV. With 3 bases clipped from V and 2 bases from J, the junction kept 13 bases outside the gene matches. The CDR3 contains 18 residues.

The chain employs TRBV9 and TRBJ2-1, with 11 bases fitting TRBD2. The CDR3 runs 15 residues. Germline V CDR1 and CDR2: SGDLS, YYNGEE. V lost 0 bases, J lost 7 bases, and 3 bases stayed unmatched. The CDR3 bases are TGTGCCAGCAGCGTAGTACTAGCGGGGGTAAATGAGCAGTTCTTC. Translation: CASSVVLAGVNEQFF.

The rearrangement links TRBV5-5 to TRBJ2-1; 8 positions match TRBD1. Germline V gene data show CDR1 as SGHKS and CDR2 as YYEKEE (reference sequence). The CDR3 has 15 amino acids. V was clipped by 4 bases and J by 4 bases; unmatched bases: 7. CDR3: CASSPGTGGYNEQFF. The DNA of the CDR3 is TGTGCCAGCAGCCCAGGGACAGGTGGGTACAATGAGCAGTTCTTC.

This clone showed up just once. The chain has TRBV9 and TRBJ2-7; D may match TRBD1 or TRBD2 (5 bases each). Germline V lookup: CDR1 SGDLS, CDR2 YYNGEE. The length of the CDR3 is 14 residues. Trimming shortened V by 3 bases and J by 0 bases, and 10 bases separated the two germline ends. The CDR3 DNA reads TGTGCCAGCAGCGACGCAGGGAGCTCCTACGAGCAGTACTTC. Amino acids: CASSDAGSSYEQYF.

This clone has a single count. The genes are TRBV30 and TRBJ1-6; D is perhaps TRBD1 (5 bases). There are 15 residues in the CDR3. V lost 4 bases and J lost 6, with 16 bases in between. The germline V gene has CDR1 GTSNPN and CDR2 SVGIG (reference sequence). The DNA of the CDR3 is TGTGCCTGGACACTTAGCCGGGGACGTAATTCACCCCTCCACTTT. Protein sequence: CAWTLSRGRNSPLHF.

This clone was observed once. The chain joins TRBV27 to TRBJ1-1; weak D call: TRBD1 (6 bases). The CDR3 spans 17 residues. Trimming stripped 7 bases from V and 0 bases from J, with 21 bases between. Germline CDR1 and CDR2: MNHEY and SMNVEV (reference sequence). This CDR3 is CASTKAGGGVMNTEAFF. CDR3 DNA: TGTGCCAGCACCAAAGCCGGAGGGGGTGTCATGAACACTGAAGCTTTCTTT.

The rearrangement links TRBV7-6 to TRBJ2-3; 8 nucleotides align to TRBD1. Germline V gene sequence: CDR1 SGHVS, CDR2 FNYEAQ. The CDR3 is 16 amino acids. Trimming removed 5 bases from V and 3 bases from J; junction bases left unmatched: 10. In nucleotides, the CDR3 is TGTGCCAGCAGCCCCGGACAGGGTTGGGCGACAGATACGCAGTATTTT. Its protein is CASSPGQGWATDTQYF.

This chain uses TRBV18 with TRBJ1-4; 7 bases line up with TRBD1. V shed 3 bases, J shed 6 bases, and the junction held 7 bases outside the gene matches. There are 15 residues in the CDR3. Germline assignment: CDR1 KGHSH and CDR2 LQKENI. The DNA of the CDR3 is TGTGCCAGCTCACCGGGGCGGACAGGAGATGAAAAACTGTTTTTT. This encodes CASSPGRTGDEKLFF. Full variable domain (missing parts from reference TRBV18 and TRBJ1-4): NAGVMQNPRHLVRRRGQEARLRCSPMKGHSHVYWYRQLPEEGLKFMVYLQKENIIDESGMPKERFSAEFPKEGPSILRIQQVVRGDSAAYFCASSPGRTGDEKLFFGSGTQLSVL.

The V call is TRBV19, the J call TRBJ2-5; 7 bases line up with TRBD1. The V gene end was trimmed by 7 bases and the J gene end by 7 bases; junction bases not matched to a gene: 15. This CDR3 spans 15 amino acids. Germline assignment: CDR1 LNHDA and CDR2 SQIVND (reference sequence). CDR3 sequence: CASNSPGGQASTQYF. CDR3 nucleotide sequence: TGTGCCAGTAATTCCCCCGGTGGACAGGCCTCGACCCAGTACTTC.